One and the same sample provided the 9 T cell receptor beta chains below, sequenced in a study of blood T cell repertoires in COVID-19. Assay used: immunoSEQ multiplex PCR; TCRdb lists only in-frame clones, some missing. The table records approximately 160,000 clones, 85% to 90% of them present only once. The sample was peripheral blood. The receptor set was obtained from a woman aged 70-85 years with acute or convalescent COVID-19.

The chain couples TRBV6-4 to TRBJ2-1; perhaps TRBD1 as D (6 bases). V was cut by 7 bases and J by 5 bases, with 18 bases left in between. Looked up from germline, CDR1 is MRHNA and CDR2 is SNTAGT. The CDR3 has 15 amino acids. The CDR3 sequence: CASKGTPLPHNEQFF. The CDR3 DNA reads as TGTGCCAGCAAAGGGACACCTCTTCCACACAATGAGCAGTTCTTC.

The J gene is TRBJ2-3, the V gene TRBV4-1; TRBD2 matches at 10 bases. V trimming: 1 base; J trimming: 3 bases; junction bases outside the gene matches: 7. The CDR3 spans 17 residues. In germline, CDR1 is MGHRA, CDR2 YSYEKL. The CDR3 DNA follows: TGCGCCAGCAGCCAAGTGCCAGGACTAGCGGTTACAGATACGCAGTATTTT. Its translation: CASSQVPGLAVTDTQYF.

The chain employs TRBV6-4 and TRBJ2-7, with 8 positions matching TRBD1. V trimming: 2 bases; J trimming: 0 bases; junction bases outside the gene matches: 27. Germline assignment: CDR1 MRHNA and CDR2 SNTAGT. CDR3 length: 23 residues. The DNA for the CDR3 is TGTGCCAGCAGTGACCCGGACAGGGAGAGAGACTCAGGAAAAAGAAAGAGCTCCTACGAGCAGTACTTC. Amino acid sequence: CASSDPDRERDSGKRKSSYEQYF.

The chain has TRBV30 and TRBJ1-6; D is unresolved. Between the trimmed V and J ends, which lost 0 bases and 7 bases, there was a span of 16 bases. This CDR3 spans 16 amino acids. CDR1 and CDR2 from the germline V gene are GTSNPN and SVGIG (reference sequence). The CDR3 DNA is TGTGCCTGGAGTGTACCGTTTGGGAGCGGCAATTCACCCCTCCACTTT. Translation gives CAWSVPFGSGNSPLHF.

The chain employs TRBV27 and TRBJ2-7, with D perhaps matching TRBD2 (6 bases). The length of the CDR3 is 13 residues. Germline assignment: CDR1 MNHEY and CDR2 SMNVEV (reference sequence). V shed 3 bases and J shed 7 bases, with 13 bases lying between them. The CDR3 sequence: CASSFRRRDEQYF. CDR3 sequence (DNA): TGTGCCAGCAGTTTTCGGAGGAGGGATGAGCAGTACTTC.

This clone was picked up a small number of times. This chain joins TRBV6-5 and TRBJ2-7; no reliable D call. Trimming cost V 7 bases and J 2 bases, with 6 bases left between them. The germline CDR1 and CDR2 sequences are MNHEY and SVGAGI. There are 11 residues in the CDR3. This CDR3 is CASKQAYEQYF. CDR3 DNA: TGTGCCAGCAAGCAGGCCTACGAGCAGTACTTC.

The V call is TRBV6-1, the J call TRBJ1-2, with no clear D. CDR1 and CDR2 from the germline V gene are MNHNS and SASEGT. CDR3 length: 13 amino acids. V gave up 2 bases and J gave up 4 bases, with 8 bases separating them. The DNA for the CDR3 is TGTGCCAGCAGTGAAATGCTAGGCTATGGCTACACCTTC. Its protein product is CASSEMLGYGYTF.

Here the CDR3 DNA reads TGCGCCAGCAGCCAAGATTGGGGCTCTGAGCAGTTCTTC. Translation gives CASSQDWGSEQFF. The chain uses TRBV4-3 and TRBJ2-1, with D possibly being TRBD1 (5 bases). The CDR3 is made up of 13 amino acids. The germline V and J ends were trimmed by 0 bases and 9 bases, with 9 bases remaining between them. Looked up from germline, CDR1 is LGHNA and CDR2 is YSLEER.

This chain links TRBV3-1 (or the pseudogene TRBV3-2) with TRBJ2-2; 9 nucleotides agree with TRBD1. The ends lost 2 bases at V and 6 bases at J; junction bases unmatched: 7. This CDR3 is 16 amino acids long. Looked up from germline, CDR1 is LGHDT and CDR2 is YNNKEL (reference sequence). CDR3 DNA sequence: TGTGCCAGCAGCCAAACAGGGGGCGTGTTGTCCGGGGAGCTGTTTTTT. Its translation is CASSQTGGVLSGELFF.